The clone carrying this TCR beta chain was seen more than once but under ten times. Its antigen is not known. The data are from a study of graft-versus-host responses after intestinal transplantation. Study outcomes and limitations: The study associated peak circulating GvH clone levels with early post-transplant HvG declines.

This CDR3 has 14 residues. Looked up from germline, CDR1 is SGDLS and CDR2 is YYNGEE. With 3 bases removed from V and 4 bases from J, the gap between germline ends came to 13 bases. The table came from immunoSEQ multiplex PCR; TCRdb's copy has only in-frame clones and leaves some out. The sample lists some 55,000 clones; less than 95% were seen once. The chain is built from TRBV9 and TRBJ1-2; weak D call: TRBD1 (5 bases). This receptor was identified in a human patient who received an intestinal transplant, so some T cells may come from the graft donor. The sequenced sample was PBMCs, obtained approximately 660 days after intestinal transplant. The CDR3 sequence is CASSGRDLSYGYTF. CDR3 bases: TGTGCCAGCAGCGGAAGGGACTTGTCCTATGGCTACACCTTC.